Sequencing of this T cell receptor (beta chain) was carried out in a study of long-term antiretroviral therapy in people with HIV. Whole-study findings and limits: Control repertoires displayed wider CDR3 length ranges than the HIV repertoires.

The CDR3 is made up of 16 amino acids. Per germline, CDR1 SGHAT and CDR2 FQNNGV. Trimming removed 1 base at V and 2 bases at J, with 15 bases between. Version v3.0 of the immunoSEQ assay was performed at survey level. The table came from immunoSEQ multiplex PCR; TCRdb's copy has only in-frame clones and leaves some out. Of about 16,000 clones listed, approximately 71% are singletons. Regarding this clone: Its antigen is as yet unknown.

This chain connects TRBV11-2 to TRBJ2-7; no definite D call. This specimen consisted of unsorted PBMCs, obtained 1.5 years before starting antiretroviral therapy. This TCR was recovered from a woman in her forties or fifties with HIV. In DNA form, the CDR3 reads TGTGCCAGCAGCTTAGCCCCCCCGGAGCATCCCTACGAGCAGTACGTC. Translating gives CASSLAPPEHPYEQYV.